Only a few counts were recorded for the clone carrying this TCR beta chain. Its matching antigen is unknown. This sample is part of a study of blood T cells in healthy people across ages. Study-wide findings and caveats: With donor CMV status unknown, expanded clonotype changes were possibly confounded.

The CDR3 runs to 15 residues. Germline trimming cut 3 bases from V and 5 bases from J; bases unmatched to any gene: 7. CDR1 is KGHSH and CDR2 is LQKENI in the germline V gene. The authors isolated at least 6.5 million PBMCs per sample. A second PCR, run for about 6 to 11 cycles, used a sample-barcoded 5' primer plus a J-beta primer mix. Every cDNA was tagged by a template-switch adaptor with 12 random nucleotides. TCRdb reanalysed the 5' RACE reads using MiXCR and keeps one entry per CDR3 protein. The table lists about 680,000 distinct CDR3 sequences, 49% of them singletons. The chain couples TRBV18 to TRBJ2-4, with 7 nucleotides matching TRBD2. This sequence originates from a woman between 55 and 75 years old in good health. Specimen: blood. The DNA for the CDR3 is TGTGCCAGCTCACCCCCACTAGCGAACCAAAACATTCAGTACTTC. Translation gives CASSPPLANQNIQYF.